The rows below give T cell receptor beta chains drawn from one sample of a study of T-cell reconstitution after alpha-beta-depleted transplantation in children. TCRdb ran MiXCR on the PCR reads and lists one entry per CDR3 protein. In the table there are 600,000 to 700,000 distinct CDR3 sequences, 13% of which are singletons. This specimen was PBMCs, taken before TCRalphabeta/CD19-depleted stem cell transplant. These receptors were collected from a girl under 10 years old with congenital amegakaryocytic thrombocytopenia, due to receive a stem cell transplant. Each CDR3 is given with its conserved first and last residue. D genes are given only for firm matches. Some rows have no size entry. The others give once, few or many, or a class for an expanded clone.

d_call j_call cdr3_length clone_size v_call cdr3_aa cdr3_nt
NA TRBJ2-1 15 many TRBV7-3 CASSPGPYAYNEQFF TGTGCCAGCAGCCCTGGGCCCTACGCCTACAATGAGCAGTTCTTC
TRBD2 TRBJ2-7 17 many TRBV20-1 CSARDPTSGSRTYEQYF TGCAGTGCTAGAGATCCGACTAGCGGGAGTCGGACCTACGAGCAGTACTTC
NA TRBJ2-3 15 many TRBV12-3/TRBV12-4 CASSPTSFQADTQYF TGTGCCAGCAGCCCGACTAGTTTTCAAGCAGATACGCAGTATTTT
NA TRBJ2-1 11 many TRBV15 CATSIKFEQFF TGTGCCACCAGCATCAAGTTTGAGCAGTTCTTC
NA TRBJ2-7 11 few TRBV7-9 CASSFQYEQYF TGTGCCAGCAGCTTTCAGTACGAGCAGTACTTC
TRBD2 TRBJ2-1 19 many TRBV5-4 CASSLYYGRQSLILWEQFF TGTGCCAGCAGCTTGTATTACGGGAGGCAATCTCTCATCCTTTGGGAGCAGTTCTTC
TRBD2 TRBJ2-1 13 few TRBV9 CASSGSPRLALFF TGTGCCAGCAGCGGATCCCCGAGACTAGCGCTGTTCTTC
NA TRBJ1-3 15 many TRBV12-3/TRBV12-4 CASSHSRGSGNTIYF TGTGCCAGCAGCCACTCCCGGGGCTCTGGAAACACCATATATTTT
TRBD1 TRBJ2-7 13 many TRBV5-1 CASSFQGAYEQYF TGCGCCAGCAGCTTTCAGGGGGCTTACGAGCAGTACTTC
NA TRBJ2-5 13 NA TRBV5-8 CASRAIYQETQYF TGTGCCAGCCGAGCGATATACCAAGAGACCCAGTACTTC
TRBD1 TRBJ2-1 16 few TRBV5-1 CASSFLRDRVYNEQFF TGCGCCAGCAGCTTTCTCCGGGACAGGGTCTACAATGAGCAGTTCTTC
NA TRBJ2-2 11 NA TRBV28 CASSSSRELFF TGTGCCAGCAGTTCGAGCCGGGAGCTGTTTTTT
NA TRBJ2-3 14 NA TRBV5-1 CASSRDMTTDTQYF TGCGCCAGCAGCCGGGACATGACTACAGATACGCAGTATTTT
TRBD2 TRBJ2-1 13 many TRBV12-3/TRBV12-4 CASSLETSSSQFF TGTGCCAGCAGTTTAGAGACTAGCTCTTCGCAGTTCTTC
TRBD2 TRBJ2-7 13 many TRBV29-1 CSALTSGYYEQYF TGCAGCGCCCTGACTAGCGGGTATTACGAGCAGTACTTC
NA TRBJ2-2 15 few TRBV7-9 CASSPRTGPPSQLFF TGTGCCAGCAGCCCTCGGACCGGGCCCCCCTCACAGCTGTTTTTT
NA TRBJ2-3 15 many TRBV7-6 CASSSFREWTDTQYF TGTGCCAGCAGCTCCTTTCGGGAATGGACAGATACGCAGTATTTT
NA TRBJ2-3 14 NA TRBV12-3/TRBV12-4 CANSLTGSTDTQYF TGTGCCAACAGTTTAACGGGGTCAACAGATACGCAGTATTTT
NA TRBJ2-3 14 many TRBV5-5 CASSLDLSTDTQYF TGTGCCAGCAGCTTGGACCTAAGCACAGATACGCAGTATTTT
NA TRBJ2-1 14 few TRBV3-1 CASSQEGDTNEQFF TGTGCCAGCAGCCAAGAAGGGGACACCAATGAGCAGTTCTTC
TRBD2 TRBJ2-4 16 few TRBV29-1 CSITSGSRLAKNIQYF TGCAGCATTACTAGCGGATCCCGATTAGCCAAAAACATTCAGTACTTC
TRBD2 TRBJ2-2 13 many TRBV28 CVGGSGSSGELFF TGTGTGGGCGGTAGCGGGAGTTCCGGGGAGCTGTTTTTT
NA TRBJ2-7 12 NA TRBV30 CAWSRGAGEQYF TGTGCCTGGAGCCGGGGGGCGGGGGAGCAGTACTTC
NA TRBJ2-7 13 NA TRBV10-1 CASSSGPAYEQSF TGCGCCAGCAGTTCGGGACCGGCCTACGAGCAGTCCTTC
NA TRBJ2-3 14 few TRBV29-1 CSVTASGITDTQYF TGCAGCGTTACGGCCAGCGGAATCACAGATACGCAGTATTTT
NA TRBJ1-2 14 few TRBV12-3/TRBV12-4 CASRLMTGLDGYTF TGTGCCAGCAGGCTAATGACGGGTCTGGATGGCTACACCTTC
NA TRBJ2-2 18 NA TRBV12-3/TRBV12-4 CACCLAGTRGGNTGELFF TGTGCCTGCTGTTTAGCGGGTACCAGAGGGGGGAACACCGGGGAGCTGTTTTTT
NA TRBJ2-3 12 many TRBV7-9 CASSPRLILQYF TGTGCCAGCAGCCCCAGATTGATTCTGCAGTATTTT
TRBD2 TRBJ2-7 14 NA TRBV5-5 CASSWSTSGYEQYF TGTGCCAGCAGCTGGTCGACTAGCGGCTACGAGCAGTACTTC
TRBD2 TRBJ2-1 17 few TRBV3-1 CASSQDPGVAGENEQFF TGTGCCAGCAGCCAAGATCCCGGGGTAGCGGGAGAAAATGAGCAGTTCTTC